This T cell receptor (beta chain) was sequenced for a study of technical replicates of blood from a few donors. The assay was immunoSEQ multiplex PCR, and TCRdb's table has in-frame clones only and misses some. Found here are approximately 73,000 clones, about 92% of them singletons; the top ten hold less than 0.4%. The V end was cut by 5 bases, the J end by 11 bases, with 21 bases between. The CDR3 is 13 residues long. The germline V gene encodes CDR1 SQVTM and CDR2 ANQGSEA. V usage is TRBV29-1 and J usage is TRBJ1-1; D uncertain. The sequence derives from a human donor in good health. Sequenced: T cells isolated from PBMCs. The CDR3 is CSVREVEGVEAFF. The CDR3 coding sequence is TGCAGCGTTCGGGAGGTTGAGGGCGTTGAGGCTTTCTTT.